These 26 T cell receptor beta chains came from one sample sequenced in a study of blood T cell repertoires in COVID-19. The method was immunoSEQ multiplex PCR; TCRdb's version includes in-frame clones alone and lacks a portion of them. The profile shows a few hundred thousand clones, around nine tenths of them singletons. The specimen was PBMCs or T cells enriched from blood (not recorded which). Receptor source: a woman between 50 and 59 years old who had recovered from COVID-19.

This clone was seen a single time. The chain couples TRBV3-1 (or the pseudogene TRBV3-2) to TRBJ1-5; no firm D call. The V end was cut by 0 bases, the J end by 0 bases, with 9 bases between. CDR3 size: 16 residues. The germline V gene encodes CDR1 LGHDT and CDR2 YNNKEL (reference sequence). The CDR3 DNA reads TGTGCCAGCAGCCAAGAACCGGTCCTTAGCAATCAGCCCCAGCATTTT. This translates into CASSQEPVLSNQPQHF.

The chain joins TRBV2 to TRBJ2-2; 7 nucleotides agree with TRBD1. Germline CDR1 is SNHLY and CDR2 is FYNNEI. CDR3 size: 16 residues. V gave up 6 bases and J gave up 4 bases; unmatched junction bases: 11. The CDR3 sequence: CASRRERDSRTGELFF. DNA of the CDR3: TGTGCCAGCAGACGGGAAAGGGACAGCCGCACCGGGGAGCTGTTTTTT.

This clone was observed once. The genes are TRBV12-3 or TRBV12-4 and TRBJ1-2; the D is unclear. CDR3 length equals 12 residues. Trimming left V 5 bases short and J 4 bases short, with 8 bases between. The CDR3 here is CASSTELYGYTF. For the CDR3, the DNA is TGTGCCAGCAGTACGGAGCTCTATGGCTACACCTTC.

The chain couples TRBV27 to TRBJ1-2, with 11 nucleotides matching TRBD1. Germline V lookup: CDR1 MNHEY, CDR2 SMNVEV (reference sequence). CDR3 length: 14 amino acids. Trimming removed 3 bases from V and 4 bases from J; junction bases left unmatched: 1. The CDR3 region has the DNA TGTGCCAGCAGTTTCGGGACAGGGGGCTATGGCTACACCTTC. Translation gives CASSFGTGGYGYTF.

V is TRBV11-2 and J is TRBJ1-2; D gene uncertain. CDR1 is SGHAT, CDR2 FQNNGV, per germline. The CDR3 totals 13 residues. V was trimmed by 3 bases and J by 4 bases, leaving 9 bases between them. The CDR3 reads CASSFLIAYGYTF. The CDR3 DNA reads as TGTGCCAGCAGCTTCCTGATAGCCTATGGCTACACCTTC. Full variable domain (rest looked up from reference TRBV11-2 and TRBJ1-2): EAGVAQSPRYKIIEKRQSVAFWCNPISGHATLYWYQQILGQGPKLLIQFQNNGVVDDSQLPKDRFSAERLKGVDSTLKIQPAKLEDSAVYLCASSFLIAYGYTFGSGTRLTVV.

Only one count was recorded for this clone. The gene calls are TRBV7-2 and TRBJ1-2; 10 positions agree with TRBD1. In germline, CDR1 is SGHTA, CDR2 FQGNSA. This CDR3 comprises 15 residues. Unmatched junction bases numbered 6, after V lost 5 bases and J lost 3 bases. The CDR3 sequence: CASSNDRGLYYGYTF. The CDR3 DNA reads as TGTGCCAGCAGCAACGACAGGGGGCTTTACTATGGCTACACCTTC.

The chain couples TRBV7-9 to TRBJ1-4; D is perhaps TRBD1 (6 bases). Germline V gene lookup returns CDR1 SEHNR and CDR2 FQNEAQ (reference sequence). There are 14 residues in the CDR3. Trimming stripped 8 bases from V and 0 bases from J, with 10 bases between. The CDR3 nucleotides read TGTGCCAGCCGGGACATCACAACTAATGAAAAACTGTTTTTT. This translates into CASRDITTNEKLFF.

Only a few counts were recorded for this clone. The chain couples TRBV4-2 to TRBJ1-6; 10 positions agree with TRBD1. The V gene end was trimmed by 4 bases and the J gene end by 8 bases; junction bases not matched to a gene: 2. CDR1 and CDR2 (germline): LGHNA, YNFKEQ. This CDR3 comprises 14 residues. The CDR3 region has the DNA TGTGCCAGCAGCCCCGGACAGGGGGATTCACCCCTCCACTTT. Translating gives CASSPGQGDSPLHF.

The chain combines TRBV6-5 with TRBJ1-6; the match to TRBD1 covers 8 bases. This CDR3 comprises 16 residues. The V gene end was trimmed by 2 bases and the J gene end by 7 bases; junction bases not matched to a gene: 7. CDR1 is MNHEY, CDR2 SVGAGI, per germline. CDR3 sequence (DNA): TGTGCCAGCAGTTACCAAGAGTGGACAGGGAATTCACCCCTCCACTTT. Translating gives CASSYQEWTGNSPLHF.

This clone appeared a single time. The chain has TRBV4-1 and TRBJ2-1, with TRBD2 matching over 8 bases. V trimming: 4 bases; J trimming: 7 bases; junction bases outside the gene matches: 12. Germline V lookup: CDR1 MGHRA, CDR2 YSYEKL. CDR3 length: 16 amino acids. CDR3 sequence reads: CASSPETGGAWNEQFF. The CDR3 bases are TGCGCCAGCAGCCCAGAAACCGGGGGGGCTTGGAATGAGCAGTTCTTC.

This chain uses TRBV7-2 with TRBJ2-1, with 9 bases that match TRBD2. The germline V gene encodes CDR1 SGHTA and CDR2 FQGNSA. With 6 bases clipped from V and 8 bases from J, the junction kept 11 bases outside the gene matches. The CDR3 loop spans 15 amino acids. The CDR3 coding sequence is TGTGCCAGCAGTCGGCCCGGGACTAGCACGCATGAGCAGTTCTTC. Encoded protein: CASSRPGTSTHEQFF.

V and J are TRBV7-2 and TRBJ2-1; no clear D gene. V was clipped by 2 bases and J by 8 bases, with 10 bases between them. The CDR3 spans 13 residues. CDR1 is SGHTA, CDR2 FQGNSA, per germline. CDR3 amino acids: CASSLLSPDEQFF. For the CDR3, the DNA is TGTGCCAGCAGCTTATTAAGCCCCGATGAGCAGTTCTTC.

This rearrangement joins TRBV7-9 to TRBJ1-2; no clear D. V was trimmed by 2 bases and J by 2 bases, leaving 6 bases between them. This CDR3 is built from 13 residues. Germline V CDR1 and CDR2: SEHNR, FQNEAQ (reference sequence). In DNA form, the CDR3 reads TGTGCCAGCAGCTTATCTTCGAACTATGGCTACACCTTC. This codes for CASSLSSNYGYTF.

The rearrangement joins TRBV7-2 to TRBJ2-5, with D unclear. This CDR3 spans 13 amino acids. V lost 2 bases, J lost 4 bases, and 8 bases lay in between. CDR1 and CDR2 from the germline V gene are SGHTA and FQGNSA. This chain's CDR3 is CASSLRSGETQYF. For the CDR3, the DNA is TGTGCCAGCAGCTTACGCTCCGGAGAGACCCAGTACTTC.

This clone was detected once. The rearrangement links TRBV2 to TRBJ1-1; D not resolved. Germline V CDR1 and CDR2: SNHLY, FYNNEI. The CDR3 spans 12 residues. V was pared by 5 bases and J by 2 bases, with 6 bases between. In nucleotides, the CDR3 is TGTGCCAGCAGTCAACACAACACTGAAGCTTTCTTT. This encodes CASSQHNTEAFF.

The chain combines TRBV24-1 with TRBJ1-2; the D gene is possibly TRBD1 (6 bases). The CDR3 spans 15 residues. CDR1 is KGHDR and CDR2 is SFDVKD in the germline V gene. The germline V and J ends were trimmed by 4 bases and 7 bases, with 18 bases remaining between them. The DNA of the CDR3 is TGTGCCACCAGTGAGGGCGGGGGGCCTTCAGGTGGCTACACCTTC. This codes for CATSEGGGPSGGYTF.

Concerning this clone itself: This sample includes further DNA sequences coding for the same CDR3. The CDR3 coding sequence is TGTGCCAGCAGCCCCCCCGGGGGGTACGAGCAGTACTTC. Its translation is CASSPPGGYEQYF. The rearrangement uses TRBV7-9 and TRBJ2-7; 7 bases are shared with TRBD2. The CDR3 consists of 13 residues. With V trimmed by 5 bases and J by 4 bases, 5 bases remained unmatched. Germline CDR1 and CDR2: SEHNR and FQNEAQ (reference sequence).

The chain uses TRBV6-5 and TRBJ1-2, with a weak D call TRBD1 (5 bases). Germline assignment: CDR1 MNHEY and CDR2 SVGAGI. The CDR3 covers 11 residues. Trimming took off 6 bases at V and 5 bases at J, with 7 bases between the two ends. This chain's CDR3 is CASRGPYGYTF. The CDR3, as DNA: TGTGCCAGCAGGGGGCCTTATGGCTACACCTTC.

The rearrangement joins TRBV2 to TRBJ2-7; 7 nucleotides line up with TRBD2. V lost 7 bases and J lost 7; bases outside the gene matches: 16. This CDR3 contains 15 residues. Germline values: CDR1 SNHLY, CDR2 FYNNEI. The DNA of the CDR3 is TGTGCCAGCATCGGCGGTAGTTCAGCGGGGAATGAGCAGTACTTC. This gives the protein CASIGGSSAGNEQYF.

The chain recombines TRBV5-4 with TRBJ2-1; 8 nucleotides line up with TRBD2. CDR1 is SGHNT, CDR2 YYREEE, per germline (reference sequence). Losses at the gene ends were 2 bases for V and 0 bases for J; bases not matched to a gene: 1. CDR3 length: 15 residues. The CDR3 coding sequence is TGTGCCAGCAGCTTTGCGGGGGGCTCCTACAATGAGCAGTTCTTC. This codes for CASSFAGGSYNEQFF.

The chain links TRBV13 to TRBJ1-6; 9 bases fit TRBD1. The J segment lost 4 bases and the V segment lost 5 bases, leaving 6 bases of the junction unmatched. The CDR3 extends over 16 amino acids. CDR1 PRHDT and CDR2 FYEKMQ come from the germline V gene (reference sequence). The CDR3 region has the DNA TGTGCCAGCAGCGGCATTGGGACAGGGTATAATTCACCCCTCCACTTT. Translating gives CASSGIGTGYNSPLHF.

The J gene is TRBJ1-2, the V gene TRBV7-3, with 10 positions matching TRBD1. Germline lookup yields CDR1 SGHTA and CDR2 FQGTGA. V was clipped by 5 bases and J by 8 bases; unmatched bases: 5. The CDR3 is made up of 13 amino acids. DNA of the CDR3: TGTGCCAGCAGCCAGACAGGGGGCTTGGGCTACACCTTC. Translating it yields CASSQTGGLGYTF.

The rearrangement links TRBV11-2 to TRBJ1-2; no firm D call. The germline V and J ends were trimmed by 4 bases and 4 bases, with 7 bases remaining between them. The CDR3 extends over 12 amino acids. The germline V gene has CDR1 SGHAT and CDR2 FQNNGV. CDR3: CASSSRSYGYTF. The CDR3 DNA sequence: TGTGCCAGCAGCTCCAGGTCCTATGGCTACACCTTC.

The J gene is TRBJ2-2, the V gene TRBV13, with D possibly being TRBD2 (7 bases). CDR1 and CDR2 from the germline V gene are PRHDT and FYEKMQ (reference sequence). V lost 4 bases to trimming and J lost 2 bases, with 11 bases between them. The CDR3 has 15 amino acids. The CDR3 nucleotides are TGTGCCAGCAGCTCGCGGGGGCCTAACACCGGGGAGCTGTTTTTT. Translated, it gives CASSSRGPNTGELFF.

The V call is TRBV7-6, the J call TRBJ1-1; 7 nucleotides align to TRBD1. Germline V gives CDR1 SGHVS, CDR2 FNYEAQ. The CDR3 consists of 13 residues. The ends lost 8 bases at V and 1 base at J; junction bases unmatched: 4. DNA for the CDR3: TGTGCCAGCTCTACAGGGGAGAACACTGAAGCTTTCTTT. It is translated as CASSTGENTEAFF.

J is TRBJ2-3 and V is TRBV25-1; TRBD2 might be the D (6 bases). Germline V gene data show CDR1 as MGHDK and CDR2 as SYGVNS. V was clipped by 1 base and J by 3 bases, with 11 bases between them. This CDR3 comprises 15 residues. CDR3 sequence: CASSELDAGTDTQYF. DNA of the CDR3: TGTGCCAGCAGTGAATTGGATGCGGGGACAGATACGCAGTATTTT.